The 12 T cell receptor beta chains below come from one sample, sequenced in a study of blood T cell repertoires in COVID-19. Method: immunoSEQ multiplex PCR; TCRdb's copy keeps in-frame clones and lacks some. Of about 15,000 clones listed, over 75% are singletons. Sequenced sample: peripheral blood. These receptors all come from a man in his 70s in a cohort sampled during active COVID-19.

The chain couples TRBV7-3 to TRBJ2-2, with 7 bases that match TRBD1. Germline V lookup: CDR1 SGHTA, CDR2 FQGTGA. J gave up 4 bases and V 3 bases, and 5 bases lay outside the gene matches. This CDR3 is built from 15 residues. For the CDR3, the DNA is TGTGCCAGCAGCTTCCAAGGGGGCAGCACCGGGGAGCTGTTTTTT. Its translation is CASSFQGGSTGELFF.

This clone was recorded only once. This CDR3 is CASSPQRGTEAFF. Written as DNA, the CDR3 is TGTGCCAGCAGTCCCCAGAGGGGGACTGAAGCTTTCTTT. The chain links TRBV12-3 or TRBV12-4 to TRBJ1-1; D may be TRBD1 (6 bases). The CDR3 is 13 amino acids. Trimming took 5 bases from V and 5 from J, leaving 12 bases between them.

This rearrangement joins TRBV30 to TRBJ1-6; perhaps TRBD1 as D (6 bases). V dropped 8 bases and J dropped 8 bases, with 7 bases sitting between them. From germline, CDR1 is GTSNPN and CDR2 SVGIG (reference sequence). This CDR3 contains 10 residues. Here the CDR3 DNA reads TGTGCCGGGGGCGATTCACCCCTCCACTTT. Its protein is CAGGDSPLHF.

This rearrangement joins TRBV5-1 to TRBJ2-4, with 11 bases that match TRBD2. The CDR3 sequence is 16 residues long. The germline CDR1 and CDR2 sequences are SGHRS and YFSETQ. The ends lost 1 base at V and 5 bases at J; junction bases unmatched: 5. The CDR3 nucleotides are TGCGCCAGCAGCTTGCAAGTAGCGGGAGGGCAAAACATTCAGTACTTC. Its protein is CASSLQVAGGQNIQYF.

Comment on this clone: The junction does not match germline at one end; this may be a read error. The chain employs TRBV6-2 or TRBV6-3 and TRBJ2-3; D remains unclear. This CDR3 has 12 amino acids. Germline CDR1 MNHEY, CDR2 SVGEGT. This chain's CDR3 is CASSYYMNTQYF. CDR3 bases: TGTGCCAGCAGCTACTACATGAATACGCAGTATTTT.

This chain links TRBV30 with TRBJ1-6, with D unclear. V was clipped by 1 base and J by 3 bases, with 7 bases between them. In germline, CDR1 is GTSNPN, CDR2 SVGIG (reference sequence). The CDR3 is 14 amino acids. CDR3 in amino acids: CAWSGGNYNSPLHF. DNA for the CDR3: TGTGCCTGGAGTGGAGGGAACTATAATTCACCCCTCCACTTT. The complete variable domain, with remaining parts taken from reference TRBV30 and TRBJ1-6, reads SQTIHQWPATLVQPVGSPLSLECTVEGTSNPNLYWYRQAAGRGLQLLFYSVGIGQISSEVPQNLSASRPQDRQFILSSKKLLLSDSGFYLCAWSGGNYNSPLHFGNGTRLTVT.

The V call is TRBV7-9, the J call TRBJ1-1; no definite D call. Trimming took 0 bases from V and 8 from J, leaving 16 bases between them. Germline loops: CDR1 SEHNR, CDR2 FQNEAQ (reference sequence). The CDR3 consists of 15 residues. The CDR3 bases are TGTGCCAGCAGCTTAGCGCTAGTAGTGGCCTCCGAAGCTTTCTTT. Translated: CASSLALVVASEAFF.

This clone came up once. The rearrangement joins TRBV4-1 to TRBJ1-2; 11 bases map to TRBD1. The CDR3 runs to 18 residues. Germline-derived CDR1 and CDR2 are MGHRA and YSYEKL. After removal of 2 bases from V and 5 bases from J, the junction contained 13 bases not matched to a gene. The CDR3 sequence is CASSQTTGTGGRTYGYTF. As DNA, the CDR3 is TGCGCCAGCAGCCAAACGACCGGGACAGGGGGGAGGACTTATGGCTACACCTTC.

The CDR3 bases are TGTGCCAGCAGCTTATTTCCAGGACTCGCCTACGAGCAGTACTTC. Translation: CASSLFPGLAYEQYF. This chain uses TRBV7-3 with TRBJ2-7; D possibly corresponds to TRBD2 (5 bases). This CDR3 contains 15 residues. Trimming shortened V by 2 bases and J by 2 bases, and 13 bases separated the two germline ends. From germline, CDR1 is SGHTA and CDR2 FQGTGA.

The chain links TRBV6-5 to TRBJ2-3; D is perhaps TRBD1 (6 bases). V was pared by 10 bases and J by 4 bases, with 15 bases between. This CDR3 has 13 amino acids. CDR1 is MNHEY, CDR2 SVGAGI, per germline. The CDR3 spells CANMAAGADTQYF. DNA for the CDR3: TGTGCCAATATGGCGGCAGGGGCAGATACGCAGTATTTT.

The chain joins TRBV28 to TRBJ2-7; the match to TRBD2 covers 13 bases. J lost 4 bases, V lost 5 bases, and 5 bases had no gene match. This CDR3 spans 15 amino acids. Looked up from germline, CDR1 is MDHEN and CDR2 is SYDVKM. CDR3 sequence (DNA): TGTGCCAGCAGTACCAGGACTAGCGGGAGATACGAGCAGTACTTC. This sequence encodes CASSTRTSGRYEQYF. Full variable domain (outside the CDR3, taken from reference TRBV28 and TRBJ2-7): DVKVTQSSRYLVKRTGEKVFLECVQDMDHENMFWYRQDPGLGLRLIYFSYDVKMKEKGDIPEGYSVSREKKERFSLILESASTNQTSMYLCASSTRTSGRYEQYFGPGTRLTVT.

This chain connects TRBV5-5 to TRBJ1-2; D is unclear. The germline V gene has CDR1 SGHKS and CDR2 YYEKEE (reference sequence). Trimming stripped 0 bases from V and 5 bases from J, with 8 bases between. There are 13 residues in the CDR3. CDR3 loop: CASSLGTDYGYTF. The CDR3, as DNA: TGTGCCAGCAGCTTGGGGACTGATTATGGCTACACCTTC.